The subject of this entry is one TCR beta chain. The data derive from a study of blood T cell repertoires in COVID-19. This table comes from immunoSEQ multiplex PCR, and its TCRdb copy is limited to in-frame clones, with some not included. The data contain about 200,000 clones, 82% of them singletons. The CDR3 is 16 amino acids. The ends were cut back, 9 bases at V and 4 bases at J, with 23 bases in the middle. CDR1 is LNHDA and CDR2 is SQIVND in the germline V gene (reference sequence). The sequencing sample was made of PBMCs or T cells enriched from blood (not recorded which). The sequence derives from a man aged 35-49 years who had recovered from COVID-19. This chain connects TRBV19 to TRBJ2-3; TRBD1 might be the D (5 bases). The CDR3 nucleotides are TGTGCCAGCACCCAGAGAGGACAACCCAACGCAGATACGCAGTATTTT. Translated, it gives CASTQRGQPNADTQYF.